The 23 T cell receptor beta chains presented below share a single source sample, sequenced in a study of blood T cell repertoires in COVID-19. The data were produced by immunoSEQ multiplex PCR, yet TCRdb's version contains in-frame clones alone and is incomplete. Of roughly 64,000 clones listed, more than 75% are singletons. The sample consisted of peripheral blood. These receptors were obtained from a human donor in a cohort sampled during active COVID-19.

This chain connects TRBV7-2 to TRBJ2-6; maybe TRBD1 (5 bases). The V gene's germline CDR1 is SGHTA and CDR2 FQGNSA. V was shortened by 5 bases and J by 2 bases, with 16 bases between the two germline ends. This CDR3 region has 17 residues. The CDR3 region is CASSPHPGSTGANVLTF. The CDR3 coding sequence is TGTGCCAGCAGCCCCCACCCAGGGTCCACTGGGGCCAACGTCCTGACTTTC.

V gene TRBV19 combines with J gene TRBJ1-2; 7 nucleotides align to TRBD1. V trimming: 10 bases; J trimming: 8 bases; junction bases outside the gene matches: 13. Germline CDR1 is LNHDA and CDR2 is SQIVND (reference sequence). The CDR3 contains 13 residues. CDR3 loop: CATGQTDPWGYTF. CDR3 sequence (DNA): TGTGCCACGGGACAGACGGATCCCTGGGGCTACACCTTC.

Points on this clone: At one boundary the junction diverges from the germline segment, which might be a read error. This chain uses TRBV18 with TRBJ2-5; unclear D gene. The CDR3 contains 14 residues. Germline V gives CDR1 KGHSH, CDR2 LQKENI. The CDR3 DNA follows: TGTGCCAGCTCACCACCCACAGACCAAGGGACCCAGTACTTC. It yields the protein CASSPPTDQGTQYF.

This sequence joins TRBV11-1 and TRBJ1-2; D call uncertain. The CDR3 contains 15 residues. The V and J ends lost 1 base and 1 base respectively, with 10 bases between them. Germline V gene lookup returns CDR1 SGHAT and CDR2 FQDESV (reference sequence). Written as DNA, the CDR3 is TGTGCCAGCAGCTTAGTCCGCCTATTTAACTATGGCTACACCTTC. Its translation: CASSLVRLFNYGYTF.

In nucleotides, the CDR3 is TGCGCCAGCAGAATCCAAGCGGGGGTGATCACCGGGGAGCTGTTTTTT. Its translation: CASRIQAGVITGELFF. The genes are TRBV5-1 and TRBJ2-2, with TRBD2 identical over 8 bases. In germline, CDR1 is SGHRS, CDR2 YFSETQ. V was clipped by 5 bases and J by 4 bases; unmatched bases: 10. The CDR3 has 16 residues.

This chain uses TRBV15 with TRBJ2-3; D gene unclear. CDR1 is LNHNV and CDR2 is YYDKDF in the germline V gene (reference sequence). This CDR3 is 14 amino acids long. Trimming removed 1 base from V and 0 bases from J, with 5 bases in between. The CDR3 spells CATSRVLSTDTQYF. The CDR3 coding sequence is TGTGCCACCAGCAGAGTTTTAAGCACAGATACGCAGTATTTT.

This chain connects TRBV2 to TRBJ1-1; D is undetermined. The CDR3 spans 14 residues. In germline, CDR1 is SNHLY, CDR2 FYNNEI. V was shortened by 4 bases and J by 0 bases, with 9 bases between the two germline ends. CDR3 residues: CASSVWSMNTEAFF. CDR3 DNA: TGTGCCAGCAGTGTGTGGAGCATGAACACTGAAGCTTTCTTT.

This rearrangement joins TRBV5-5 to TRBJ1-1, with TRBD1 as a possible D gene (5 bases). From germline, CDR1 is SGHKS and CDR2 YYEKEE (reference sequence). The CDR3 consists of 12 residues. With 5 bases removed from V and 3 bases from J, the gap between germline ends came to 8 bases. The CDR3 loop reads CASRQGDTEAFF. DNA for the CDR3: TGTGCCAGCAGGCAGGGTGACACTGAAGCTTTCTTT.

The rearrangement joins TRBV29-1 to TRBJ2-5; 10 nucleotides align to TRBD1. The CDR3 has 13 amino acids. CDR1 and CDR2 (germline): SQVTM, ANQGSEA. V dropped 6 bases and J dropped 3; count of bases not matched to a gene: 4. CDR3 region: CSVTGGAEETQYF. The CDR3 DNA is TGCAGCGTGACAGGGGGCGCGGAAGAGACCCAGTACTTC.

The rearrangement joins TRBV11-2 to TRBJ1-2; 10 nucleotides align to TRBD1. Trimming at V came to 5 bases and at J to 2 bases, leaving 5 bases not matched to a gene. The CDR3 covers 15 residues. CDR1 and CDR2 from the germline V gene are SGHAT and FQNNGV. CDR3 nucleotides: TGTGCCAGCAGCCCGGGACAGGGGTCAAACTATGGCTACACCTTC. Translation gives CASSPGQGSNYGYTF. Drawing the rest from reference TRBV11-2 and TRBJ1-2, the complete variable domain is EAGVAQSPRYKIIEKRQSVAFWCNPISGHATLYWYQQILGQGPKLLIQFQNNGVVDDSQLPKDRFSAERLKGVDSTLKIQPAKLEDSAVYLCASSPGQGSNYGYTFGSGTRLTVV.

V is TRBV19 and J is TRBJ2-6; a weak D match, TRBD1 (5 bases). CDR1 and CDR2 (germline): LNHDA, SQIVND (reference sequence). The length of the CDR3 is 17 residues. V lost 5 bases and J 2 bases, leaving 16 bases between the germline ends. The CDR3 sequence is CASSALTGRAGANVLTF. DNA for the CDR3: TGTGCCAGTAGTGCCCTCACTGGCAGGGCTGGGGCCAACGTCCTGACTTTC. Full variable domain (outside the CDR3, taken from reference TRBV19 and TRBJ2-6): DGGITQSPKYLFRKEGQNVTLSCEQNLNHDAMYWYRQDPGQGLRLIYYSQIVNDFQKGDIAEGYSVSREKKESFPLTVTSAQKNPTAFYLCASSALTGRAGANVLTFGAGSRLTVL.

This clone was counted only a few times. The rearrangement uses TRBV6-2 or TRBV6-3 and TRBJ1-1, with TRBD1 matching over 9 bases. V shed 6 bases and J 1 base; nucleotides not matched to a gene: 9. Germline-derived CDR1 and CDR2 are MNHEY and SVGEGT. The CDR3 is 16 residues long. CDR3 DNA: TGTGCCAGCAGCGAACTAGGGACAGGGAAGAACACTGAAGCTTTCTTT. It is translated as CASSELGTGKNTEAFF.

This rearrangement joins TRBV13 to TRBJ2-7; perhaps TRBD1 as D (6 bases). The CDR3 has 14 residues. Germline assignment: CDR1 PRHDT and CDR2 FYEKMQ (reference sequence). V dropped 3 bases and J dropped 5 bases, with 14 bases sitting between them. CDR3 DNA: TGTGCCAGCAGCTTGAGACAGGATCCCCACGAGCAGTACTTC. This encodes CASSLRQDPHEQYF.

The chain joins TRBV12-3 or TRBV12-4 to TRBJ1-5, with 10 positions matching TRBD1. The CDR3 loop spans 13 amino acids. The trim removed 6 bases at V and 7 bases at J, leaving 3 bases unmatched. Here the CDR3 reads CASSSDRGQPQHF. The CDR3 DNA sequence: TGTGCCAGCAGCTCGGACAGGGGGCAGCCCCAGCATTTT.

The CDR3 reads CASSLNRDRVYGYTF. For the CDR3, the DNA is TGTGCCAGCAGCCTGAACAGGGACAGGGTCTATGGCTACACCTTC. The chain employs TRBV5-4 and TRBJ1-2, with 9 bases identical to TRBD1. Germline V CDR1 and CDR2: SGHNT, YYREEE (reference sequence). V lost 4 bases, J lost 4 bases, and 8 bases stayed unmatched. CDR3 size: 15 residues.

The CDR3 protein is CASDGGLNTEAFF. The CDR3 DNA sequence: TGTGCCAGCGATGGGGGGTTGAACACTGAAGCTTTCTTT. The chain links TRBV6-1 to TRBJ1-1, with D perhaps TRBD1 (5 bases). The CDR3 sequence is 13 residues long. Germline loops: CDR1 MNHNS, CDR2 SASEGT. Trimming removed 8 bases from V and 0 bases from J, with 10 bases in between.

V usage is TRBV4-2 and J usage is TRBJ1-2, with D unresolved. Germline V lookup: CDR1 LGHNA, CDR2 YNFKEQ. The CDR3 extends over 20 amino acids. The V end was cut by 0 bases, the J end by 8 bases, with 31 bases between. The CDR3: CASSQDSARPVGGRRLGYTF. CDR3 nucleotides: TGTGCCAGCAGCCAAGACTCGGCACGCCCGGTCGGAGGGCGCAGATTAGGCTACACCTTC.

The chain couples TRBV3-1 (or the pseudogene TRBV3-2) to TRBJ2-1, with D possibly matching TRBD2 (5 bases). The length of the CDR3 is 16 residues. Trimming left V 4 bases short and J 6 bases short, with 19 bases between. Germline CDR1 reads LGHDT; CDR2 reads YNNKEL (reference sequence). Here the CDR3 DNA reads TGTGCCAGCAGCCTAGAGGGCGCGGGTGGATTCAATGAGCAGTTCTTC. Residues: CASSLEGAGGFNEQFF.

The chain carries TRBV5-1 and TRBJ2-2, with unresolved D. Germline-derived CDR1 and CDR2 are SGHRS and YFSETQ. V lost 4 bases, J lost 6 bases, and 10 bases lay in between. This CDR3 is built from 13 residues. Here the CDR3 reads CASSAGVSGELFF. The CDR3 bases are TGCGCCAGCAGCGCCGGAGTCTCCGGGGAGCTGTTTTTT.

The chain recombines TRBV4-3 with TRBJ2-5; TRBD2 matches at 8 bases. Germline V gene sequence: CDR1 LGHNA, CDR2 YSLEER. After removal of 0 bases from V and 4 bases from J, the junction contained 4 bases not matched to a gene. The length of the CDR3 is 15 residues. DNA for the CDR3: TGCGCCAGCAGCCAAGACAGCGGGGGTGGAGAGACCCAGTACTTC. The encoded protein is CASSQDSGGGETQYF.

The V call is TRBV5-1, the J call TRBJ2-5; D might be TRBD1 (5 bases). The CDR3 runs 14 residues. Germline V lookup: CDR1 SGHRS, CDR2 YFSETQ. V dropped 8 bases and J dropped 0 bases, with 14 bases sitting between them. CDR3 sequence: CASSRQRDQETQYF. The CDR3, as DNA: TGCGCCAGTAGCAGACAGCGAGACCAAGAGACCCAGTACTTC.

This chain links TRBV14 with TRBJ2-3, with a weak D call TRBD1 (6 bases). From germline, CDR1 is SGHDN and CDR2 FVKESK. This CDR3 is built from 16 residues. Trimming removed 2 bases from V and 2 bases from J, with 14 bases in between. The CDR3 nucleotides are TGTGCCAGCAGCCAAAGTCTACAGGGTCACACAGATACGCAGTATTTT. Translation gives CASSQSLQGHTDTQYF.

This clone has ten or more counts. The chain combines TRBV6-1 with TRBJ1-5, with TRBD1 as a possible D gene (6 bases). V was pared by 0 bases and J by 7 bases, with 19 bases between. The germline V gene has CDR1 MNHNS and CDR2 SASEGT. This CDR3 has 17 residues. This CDR3 is CASSEAGAGRVGQPQHF. The CDR3 DNA reads TGTGCCAGCAGTGAAGCGGGGGCGGGCAGGGTTGGCCAGCCCCAGCATTTT.